The 17 T cell receptor beta chains presented below share a single source sample, sequenced in a study of shared clonotypes between healthy human individuals. Profiled with immunoSEQ multiplex PCR; TCRdb holds only in-frame clones, not every one. The sample holds over a million clones, 70% to 80% seen once. The sequencing sample was made of memory CD4+ T cells from PBMCs. Subset defined: CD45RA-negative fraction. These receptors came from a man younger than 30 in good health. Some clones in this sample may be carry-over from other donors' samples.

This clone showed up just a few times. The chain joins TRBV6-6 to TRBJ2-5, with unresolved D. This CDR3 region has 15 residues. Germline V gene lookup returns CDR1 MNHNY and CDR2 SVGAGI (reference sequence). With 0 bases removed from V and 7 bases from J, the gap between germline ends came to 15 bases. The CDR3 bases are TGTGCCAGCAGTTACTCGATGGGCGGCTTGGGGACCCAGTACTTC. Translation gives CASSYSMGGLGTQYF.

The J gene is TRBJ1-4, the V gene TRBV28, with TRBD1 identical over 7 bases. V was pared by 5 bases and J by 0 bases, with 12 bases of the junction left unmatched. This CDR3 contains 18 residues. The germline gives CDR1 MDHEN, CDR2 SYDVKM. CDR3: CASSTNRGGLATNEKLFF. The CDR3 DNA is TGTGCCAGCAGTACAAACAGGGGAGGGCTGGCAACTAATGAAAAACTGTTTTTT.

The chain is built from TRBV2 and TRBJ2-1; possible D gene TRBD2, 6 bases. The germline CDR1 and CDR2 sequences are SNHLY and FYNNEI. V was shortened by 3 bases and J by 9 bases, with 9 bases between the two germline ends. The CDR3 runs to 12 residues. The CDR3 reads CASSDRGIEQFF. The CDR3 DNA sequence: TGTGCCAGCAGTGATCGGGGGATTGAGCAGTTCTTC.

The chain joins TRBV7-6 to TRBJ2-2, with D perhaps TRBD1 (6 bases). V lost 2 bases to trimming and J lost 4 bases, with 11 bases between them. There are 15 residues in the CDR3. Germline-derived CDR1 and CDR2 are SGHVS and FNYEAQ. CDR3 sequence reads: CASSLLGHITGELFF. CDR3 nucleotide sequence: TGTGCCAGCAGCTTACTGGGACACATCACCGGGGAGCTGTTTTTT. The whole variable domain, filled in from reference TRBV7-6 and TRBJ2-2, reads GAGVSQSPRYKVTKRGQDVALRCDPISGHVSLYWYRQALGQGPEFLTYFNYEAQQDKSGLPNDRFSAERPEGSISTLTIQRTEQRDSAMYRCASSLLGHITGELFFGEGSRLTVL.

The chain recombines TRBV7-9 with TRBJ2-7, with unresolved D. The CDR3 has 15 amino acids. CDR1 is SEHNR, CDR2 FQNEAQ, per germline (reference sequence). V lost 4 bases to trimming and J lost 0 bases, with 13 bases between them. The CDR3 reads CASSSFAVASYEQYF. The CDR3 DNA is TGTGCCAGCAGCTCCTTCGCGGTGGCCTCCTACGAGCAGTACTTC.

In DNA, the CDR3 is TGTGCCAGCAGCCCCAAGTACGAGCAGTACTTC. Amino acids: CASSPKYEQYF. This sequence joins TRBV6-1 and TRBJ2-7; D call uncertain. The CDR3 is 11 residues long. Germline V gives CDR1 MNHNS, CDR2 SASEGT. The V gene lost 6 bases and the J gene lost 4 bases, with 7 bases spanning the gap.

This clone was seen more than once but under ten times. The rearrangement uses TRBV28 and TRBJ2-7; 9 bases are a match to TRBD2. Trimming took 6 bases from V and 3 from J; bases not matched to a gene: 9. Germline-derived CDR1 and CDR2 are MDHEN and SYDVKM. The CDR3 is made up of 15 amino acids. CDR3 in DNA: TGTGCCAGCAGGGTAGCGGGAGCTTTCAACTACGAGCAGTACTTC. Amino acid sequence: CASRVAGAFNYEQYF.

Remarks on this clone: With a far larger clone one base away, a read error is the likely cause. The missing conserved phenylalanine or tryptophan at the end of this CDR3 makes a read error likely. CDR3 loop: CASSLARQGNYGYTL. CDR3 nucleotide sequence: TGTGCCAGCAGCTTGGCCCGGCAGGGCAACTATGGCTACACCCTC. The rearrangement links TRBV5-4 to TRBJ1-2, with D tentatively TRBD1 (5 bases). The CDR3 has 15 residues. Trimming left V 0 bases short and J 2 bases short, with 11 bases between. The germline gives CDR1 SGHNT, CDR2 YYREEE (reference sequence).

A note on this clone: A far larger clone is only one base removed, so a read error is likely. V and J are TRBV4-1 and TRBJ2-5; D is undetermined. The CDR3 covers 14 residues. Germline V gives CDR1 MGHRA, CDR2 YSYEKL. CDR3 loop: CASNQVGSWETQYF. CDR3 DNA sequence: TGCGCCAGCAACCAAGTAGGCTCTTGGGAGACCCAGTACTTC.

For this clone: One base away lies a much larger clone, so this may be a sequencing read error. This chain connects TRBV2 to TRBJ2-7; 8 bases line up with TRBD1. This CDR3 region has 13 residues. The V and J ends lost 4 bases and 3 bases, in that order; junction bases with no gene match: 2. Germline CDR1 and CDR2: SNHLY and FYNNEI. CDR3: CASSVTGGYEQYF. CDR3 sequence (DNA): TGTGCCAGCAGTGTTACAGGGGGCTACGAGCAGTACTTC. The variable domain in full, with the rest retrieved from reference TRBV2 and TRBJ2-7, is EPEVTQTPSHQVTQMGQEVILRCVPISNHLYFYWYRQILGQKVEFLVSFYNNEISEKSEIFDDQFSVERPDGSNFTLKIRSTKLEDSAMYFCASSVTGGYEQYFGPGTRLTVT.

This chain links TRBV28 with TRBJ2-1, with 10 bases fitting TRBD2. V lost 5 bases and J lost 12; bases outside the gene matches: 4. CDR1 and CDR2 from the germline V gene are MDHEN and SYDVKM. The CDR3 consists of 12 residues. The CDR3 DNA reads as TGTGCCAGCAGTCTAGCGGGAGCACGGCAGTTCTTC. Translated, it gives CASSLAGARQFF.

The chain is built from TRBV4-1 and TRBJ2-7, with a tentative D call TRBD1 (5 bases). V was clipped by 6 bases and J by 0 bases, with 9 bases between them. This CDR3 is built from 13 residues. Germline V gene sequence: CDR1 MGHRA, CDR2 YSYEKL. The CDR3 sequence is CASRDSNSYEQYF. The CDR3 coding sequence is TGCGCCAGCAGAGACAGTAACTCCTACGAGCAGTACTTC.

This clone has a single count. The gene calls are TRBV18 and TRBJ2-7, with D maybe TRBD1 (6 bases). Germline assignment: CDR1 KGHSH and CDR2 LQKENI. This CDR3 spans 11 amino acids. V lost 6 bases and J 7 bases, leaving 10 bases between the germline ends. CDR3 DNA sequence: TGTGCCAGCTCCCAGGACAGAGAGCAGTACTTC. It encodes CASSQDREQYF. The whole variable domain, remainder taken from reference TRBV18 and TRBJ2-7, is NAGVMQNPRHLVRRRGQEARLRCSPMKGHSHVYWYRQLPEEGLKFMVYLQKENIIDESGMPKERFSAEFPKEGPSILRIQQVVRGDSAAYFCASSQDREQYFGPGTRLTVT.

The rearrangement links TRBV28 to TRBJ2-7, with D perhaps being TRBD1 or TRBD2 (5 bases each). Germline CDR1 MDHEN, CDR2 SYDVKM. This CDR3 region has 13 residues. The V gene lost 3 bases and the J gene lost 5 bases, with 11 bases spanning the gap. This CDR3 is CASSFVRENEQYF. CDR3 nucleotide sequence: TGTGCCAGCAGTTTCGTCAGGGAGAACGAGCAGTACTTC.

This clone was seen a handful of times. The V call is TRBV6-1, the J call TRBJ2-1; 11 bases map to TRBD1. V trimming: 7 bases; J trimming: 12 bases; junction bases outside the gene matches: 14. CDR1 is MNHNS, CDR2 SASEGT, per germline. The CDR3 contains 15 residues. The CDR3 DNA reads as TGTGCCAGCATACCGCCGGGACAGGGGGTCGGGGGGCAGTTCTTC. Its translation: CASIPPGQGVGGQFF.

This clone occurred a few times. This chain uses TRBV6-1 with TRBJ2-7; 11 positions agree with TRBD2. Trimming took 7 bases from V and 2 from J; bases not matched to a gene: 7. The CDR3 has 15 residues. Germline V gene sequence: CDR1 MNHNS, CDR2 SASEGT. CDR3 sequence (DNA): TGTGCCAGCACCACTAGCGGGAGTGAGGCCTACGAGCAGTACTTC. Translated, it gives CASTTSGSEAYEQYF.

This clone has just a few counts. The chain has TRBV4-1 and TRBJ2-2; TRBD2 agrees at 11 bases. This CDR3 spans 17 amino acids. With V trimmed by 3 bases and J by 1 base, 4 bases remained unmatched. Germline CDR1 and CDR2: MGHRA and YSYEKL. In DNA, the CDR3 is TGCGCCAGCAGCCAGGGAGGACTAGCGGGGAACACCGGGGAGCTGTTTTTT. Residues: CASSQGGLAGNTGELFF.